Below, 21 T cell receptor beta chains from the same sample are listed, as sequenced in a study of blood T cells in healthy people across ages. For the second PCR, which ran for 7 to 11 cycles, a sample-barcoded 5' primer and a J-beta primer mix were used. MiXCR was run by TCRdb on the 5' RACE reads, yielding one entry per CDR3 protein. The sample contains about 1.4 million distinct CDR3 sequences, around 59% of which appear only once. What was sequenced was blood. The receptors were gathered from a man in his late teens or twenties in good health.

The V gene is TRBV29-1, the J gene TRBJ2-1; 8 bases map to TRBD2. Trimming removed 0 bases from V and 8 bases from J; junction bases left unmatched: 18. Looked up from germline, CDR1 is SQVTM and CDR2 is ANQGSEA. The CDR3 contains 18 residues. CDR3 sequence (DNA): TGCAGCGTTGAAGACGATCCCCCTATCGGGGGGGTTTTGGATGAGCAGTTCTTC. Protein: CSVEDDPPIGGVLDEQFF.

V and J are TRBV10-3 and TRBJ1-1, with 7 bases fitting TRBD1. Germline trimming cut 5 bases from V and 6 bases from J; bases unmatched to any gene: 9. This CDR3 contains 14 residues. Per the germline V gene, CDR1 is ENHRY and CDR2 is SYGVKD. The CDR3: CAISSGQASAEAFF. DNA of the CDR3: TGTGCCATCAGTTCCGGACAGGCGTCTGCTGAAGCTTTCTTT.

The chain is built from TRBV15 and TRBJ1-2, with 7 bases that match TRBD1. This CDR3 region has 13 residues. CDR1 LNHNV and CDR2 YYDKDF come from the germline V gene (reference sequence). V gave up 3 bases and J gave up 6 bases; unmatched junction bases: 4. CDR3 sequence reads: CATSRRTGDGYTF. CDR3 coding DNA: TGTGCCACCAGCAGGCGGACAGGCGATGGCTACACCTTC.

This clonotype was seen a few times. The rearrangement uses TRBV7-2 and TRBJ2-1; 7 positions match TRBD2. The V gene end was trimmed by 1 base and the J gene end by 0 bases; junction bases not matched to a gene: 3. The CDR3 runs to 16 residues. Germline V gives CDR1 SGHTA, CDR2 FQGNSA. The CDR3 region is CASSLGSGISYNEQFF. In nucleotides, the CDR3 is TGTGCCAGCAGCTTAGGAAGCGGGATCTCCTACAATGAGCAGTTCTTC.

The V call is TRBV6-2 or TRBV6-3, the J call TRBJ1-5; maybe TRBD1 (5 bases). The ends were cut back, 0 bases at V and 0 bases at J, with 15 bases in the middle. CDR1 MNHEY and CDR2 SVGEGT come from the germline V gene. CDR3 length: 18 amino acids. CDR3 amino acids: CASSYSRTPVYSNQPQHF. CDR3 sequence (DNA): TGTGCCAGCAGTTACTCGAGGACACCTGTCTATAGCAATCAGCCCCAGCATTTT.

The genes are TRBV6-2 or TRBV6-3 and TRBJ2-7; 10 bases match TRBD1. This CDR3 contains 15 residues. V dropped 2 bases and J dropped 5; count of bases not matched to a gene: 6. Germline assignment: CDR1 MNHEY and CDR2 SVGEGT. In DNA, the CDR3 is TGTGCCAGCAGTTACGACGGGACAGGGGACCACGAGCAGTACTTC. Protein product: CASSYDGTGDHEQYF.

This clonotype turned up a few times. This chain joins TRBV12-3 or TRBV12-4 and TRBJ2-5; 7 bases align to TRBD1. This CDR3 is 16 amino acids long. Trimming took 2 bases from V and 2 from J; bases not matched to a gene: 8. CDR3 amino acids: CASSLPSQGRQETQYF. The CDR3 DNA reads TGTGCCAGCAGTTTACCCTCACAGGGGCGACAAGAGACCCAGTACTTC.

The V call is TRBV29-1, the J call TRBJ2-3, with 7 bases matching TRBD1. The V gene's germline CDR1 is SQVTM and CDR2 ANQGSEA. The junction had 14 bases not matched to a gene; V was cut back by 2 bases and J by 6 bases. The CDR3 sequence is 16 residues long. The CDR3 DNA sequence: TGCAGCGTTGAAAGTATCCGGGACAGCTACTCGGATACGCAGTATTTT. As protein: CSVESIRDSYSDTQYF.

The chain links TRBV7-2 to TRBJ2-3, with D maybe TRBD2 (5 bases). Trimming took 4 bases from V and 8 from J, leaving 19 bases between them. The CDR3 runs 15 residues. In germline, CDR1 is SGHTA, CDR2 FQGNSA. The DNA of the CDR3 is TGTGCCAGCAGCTCACAAGTGGCGCATGGAGGTACGCAGTATTTT. It translates to CASSSQVAHGGTQYF. The full variable domain, rest sourced from reference TRBV7-2 and TRBJ2-3, is GAGVSQSPSNKVTEKGKDVELRCDPISGHTALYWYRQSLGQGLEFLIYFQGNSAPDKSGLPSDRFSAERTGGSVSTLTIQRTQQEDSAVYLCASSSQVAHGGTQYFGPGTRLTVL.

The chain links TRBV27 to TRBJ2-7; D unresolved. Trimming left V 3 bases short and J 1 base short, with 7 bases between. Germline-derived CDR1 and CDR2 are MNHEY and SMNVEV (reference sequence). This CDR3 has 13 residues. CDR3 bases: TGTGCCAGCAGTTTTCGGATATCCTACGAGCAGTACTTC. As protein: CASSFRISYEQYF.

This clonotype was observed a few times. The V and J genes are TRBV6-1 and TRBJ2-1; unclear D gene. The CDR3 spans 15 residues. V was trimmed by 1 base and J by 8 bases, leaving 15 bases between them. Germline CDR1 MNHNS, CDR2 SASEGT. CDR3: CASSEEFMSGDEQFF. In DNA, the CDR3 is TGTGCCAGCAGTGAAGAGTTTATGAGTGGGGATGAGCAGTTCTTC.

This sequence joins TRBV4-1 and TRBJ2-7; no clear D gene. CDR1 is MGHRA, CDR2 YSYEKL, per germline. The CDR3 is 17 amino acids. V dropped 4 bases and J dropped 1 base, with 20 bases sitting between them. The CDR3 region is CASSPMSSSEPSYEQYF. The CDR3 DNA is TGCGCCAGCAGCCCTATGAGCTCCTCGGAGCCTTCCTACGAGCAGTACTTC.

This clonotype was detected a few times. The chain has TRBV20-1 and TRBJ2-7, with D perhaps TRBD1 (6 bases). In germline, CDR1 is DFQATT, CDR2 SNEGSKA (reference sequence). This CDR3 comprises 13 residues. As DNA, the CDR3 is TGCAGCGTTAGACAGGTTAGCTCCTACGAGCAGTACTTC. Its translation is CSVRQVSSYEQYF.

This chain uses TRBV6-2 or TRBV6-3 with TRBJ1-4; possibly TRBD1 for D (5 bases). From germline, CDR1 is MNHEY and CDR2 SVGEGT. This CDR3 has 15 amino acids. With 4 bases removed from V and 3 bases from J, the gap between germline ends came to 12 bases. The CDR3 DNA reads TGTGCCAGCAGTTCCGACAGCGCTCCTAATGAAAAACTGTTTTTT. Protein sequence: CASSSDSAPNEKLFF.

V gene TRBV7-9 combines with J gene TRBJ2-4; D gene uncertain. The DNA end is more similar to TRBJ2-7, so the J call may be wrong. The germline CDR1 and CDR2 sequences are SEHNR and FQNEAQ (reference sequence). The length of the CDR3 is 14 residues. This chain's CDR3 is CASSPDPYTYEQYF. CDR3 in DNA: TGTGCCAGCAGCCCTGACCCGTACACCTACGAGCAGTACTTC.

This chain uses TRBV20-1 with TRBJ2-3; D might be TRBD1 (5 bases). Germline V lookup: CDR1 DFQATT, CDR2 SNEGSKA (reference sequence). The CDR3 length is 12 residues. The V end was cut by 3 bases, the J end by 5 bases, with 9 bases between. CDR3 loop: CSARTDRDTQYF. The CDR3 nucleotides read TGCAGTGCTAGGACCGACAGAGATACGCAGTATTTT.

The gene calls are TRBV7-9 and TRBJ2-5; D is tentatively TRBD1 or TRBD2 (5 bases each). The CDR3 runs 16 residues. CDR1 is SEHNR and CDR2 is FQNEAQ in the germline V gene (reference sequence). Trimming pared 7 bases from V and 5 bases from J, leaving 23 bases between. As DNA, the CDR3 is TGTGCCAGCACCCCGTCCGGGGCCCTGAAGGATGAGACCCAGTACTTC. Its protein is CASTPSGALKDETQYF. The whole variable domain, remainder taken from reference TRBV7-9 and TRBJ2-5, is DTGVSQNPRHKITKRGQNVTFRCDPISEHNRLYWYRQTLGQGPEFLTYFQNEAQLEKSRLLSDRFSAERPKGSFSTLEIQRTEQGDSAMYLCASTPSGALKDETQYFGPGTRLLVL.

The rearrangement uses TRBV7-9 and TRBJ2-5, with 10 bases lining up with TRBD1. There are 19 residues in the CDR3. With V trimmed by 5 bases and J by 2 bases, 17 bases remained unmatched. From germline, CDR1 is SEHNR and CDR2 FQNEAQ (reference sequence). CDR3 loop: CASSRVKIRTGGKQETQYF. The CDR3 DNA reads TGTGCCAGCAGCCGAGTTAAGATCCGGACAGGGGGAAAACAAGAGACCCAGTACTTC. Based on the CDR3 plus reference TRBV7-9 and TRBJ2-5, the full variable domain is DTGVSQNPRHKITKRGQNVTFRCDPISEHNRLYWYRQTLGQGPEFLTYFQNEAQLEKSRLLSDRFSAERPKGSFSTLEIQRTEQGDSAMYLCASSRVKIRTGGKQETQYFGPGTRLLVL.

A few counts support this clonotype. The rearrangement links TRBV27 to TRBJ2-3; weak D call: TRBD2 (5 bases). The germline V and J ends were trimmed by 2 bases and 0 bases, with 12 bases remaining between them. Germline CDR1 MNHEY, CDR2 SMNVEV (reference sequence). The CDR3 sequence is 16 residues long. In nucleotides, the CDR3 is TGTGCCAGCAGTTTAGGAGGCCTCCCCAGCACAGATACGCAGTATTTT. The encoded protein is CASSLGGLPSTDTQYF.

The rearrangement links TRBV7-2 to TRBJ2-1, with TRBD2 identical over 8 bases. V was pared by 5 bases and J by 5 bases, with 14 bases of the junction left unmatched. The CDR3 covers 17 residues. Germline CDR1 reads SGHTA; CDR2 reads FQGNSA. In DNA form, the CDR3 reads TGTGCCAGCAGCCCCCTTTGGGTTGAGCGGGGGAACAATGAGCAGTTCTTC. Amino acid sequence: CASSPLWVERGNNEQFF.

The gene calls are TRBV4-1 and TRBJ2-7, with 9 nucleotides matching TRBD1. Germline V gene sequence: CDR1 MGHRA, CDR2 YSYEKL. V dropped 4 bases and J dropped 2; count of bases not matched to a gene: 9. This CDR3 has 16 amino acids. CDR3 nucleotide sequence: TGCGCCAGCAGCCCGACCCCGGGACAGGGTCCCTACGAGCAGTACTTC. It specifies CASSPTPGQGPYEQYF.